This entry concerns a single T cell receptor beta chain. Its antigen is as yet unknown. Using immunoSEQ multiplex PCR, the repertoire was profiled, and TCRdb retains in-frame clones only, with some absent. The table includes fewer than 200,000 clones, 86% detected once. Germline V gene sequence: CDR1 LGHNA, CDR2 YNFKEQ. The CDR3 is 14 amino acids. V shed 2 bases and J shed 8 bases, with 12 bases lying between them. This sample was included in a study of cytomegalovirus exposure and HLA in healthy donors. Whole-study results and caveats: Reportedly, diagnosis of cytomegalovirus status by the classifier showed high specificity and sensitivity. Many donors carried some public TCRs, although rarity characterized most TCR sequences. It was 160 or so TCR beta chains that were listed as cytomegalovirus-associated. According to a subsequent analysis, TCR clusters identified in the first cohort showed a tendency to co-occur across the approximately 120 validation repertoires.

The rearrangement links TRBV4-2 to TRBJ1-4; D gene uncertain. Sequencing used PBMCs. This TCR was sampled from a woman younger than 45 in good health and CMV-seronegative. CDR3 amino acids: CASSQPGVGEKLFF. Here the CDR3 DNA reads TGTGCCAGCAGCCAACCAGGTGTCGGAGAAAAACTGTTTTTT.